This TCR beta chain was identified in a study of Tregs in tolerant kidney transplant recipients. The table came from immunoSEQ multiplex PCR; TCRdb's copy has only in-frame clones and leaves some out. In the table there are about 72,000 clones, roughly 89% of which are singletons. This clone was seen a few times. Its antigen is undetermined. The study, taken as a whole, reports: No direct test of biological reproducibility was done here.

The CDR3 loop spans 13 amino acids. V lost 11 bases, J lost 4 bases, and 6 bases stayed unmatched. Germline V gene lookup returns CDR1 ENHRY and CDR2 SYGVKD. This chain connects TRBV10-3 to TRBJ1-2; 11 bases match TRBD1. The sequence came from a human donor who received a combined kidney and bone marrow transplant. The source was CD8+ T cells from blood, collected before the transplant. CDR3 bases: TGTGCCCCGTGGGGACAGGGGGGCTATGGCTACACCTTC. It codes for CAPWGQGGYGYTF.